The 9 T cell receptor beta chains presented below share a single source sample, sequenced in a study of blood T cell repertoires in COVID-19. The method was immunoSEQ multiplex PCR; TCRdb's version includes in-frame clones alone and lacks a portion of them. The table shows 95,000 to 110,000 clones, with more than 75% occurring only once. Input material: peripheral blood. These receptors were taken from a human donor in a cohort sampled during active COVID-19.

V usage is TRBV7-6 and J usage is TRBJ1-5, with 9 bases aligning to TRBD1. Germline assignment: CDR1 SGHVS and CDR2 FNYEAQ. There are 16 residues in the CDR3. J gave up 1 base and V 2 bases, and 3 bases lay outside the gene matches. CDR3 in DNA: TGTGCCAGCAGCTTAACAGGGGGCGGGAGCAATCAGCCCCAGCATTTT. Residues: CASSLTGGGSNQPQHF.

V is TRBV7-9 and J is TRBJ2-2; D gene ambiguous. Germline-derived CDR1 and CDR2 are SEHNR and FQNEAQ (reference sequence). V lost 3 bases, J lost 4 bases, and 9 bases lay in between. This CDR3 contains 14 residues. CDR3 sequence: CASSFPVLTGELFF. DNA for the CDR3: TGTGCCAGCAGCTTTCCGGTACTCACCGGGGAGCTGTTTTTT.

V usage is TRBV6-2 or TRBV6-3 and J usage is TRBJ2-7; D perhaps matches TRBD1 (7 bases). V lost 4 bases and J 10 bases, leaving 17 bases between the germline ends. This CDR3 has 13 amino acids. CDR1 and CDR2 (germline): MNHEY, SVGEGT. The CDR3 is CASSWRGPKDQYF. The CDR3 bases are TGTGCCAGCAGTTGGAGGGGGCCCAAGGACCAGTACTTC.

The rearrangement uses TRBV7-7 and TRBJ2-7; weak D call: TRBD2 (5 bases). This CDR3 has 13 residues. CDR1 is SSHAT, CDR2 FNYEAQ, per germline (reference sequence). V was shortened by 4 bases and J by 3 bases, with 10 bases between the two germline ends. In DNA, the CDR3 is TGTGCCAGCAGCTCGGACGAGGGCTACGAGCAGTACTTC. This translates into CASSSDEGYEQYF.

V gene TRBV7-2 combines with J gene TRBJ2-2; tentative D call: TRBD2 (7 bases). This CDR3 region has 18 residues. Deletions cut 7 bases from V and 0 bases from J, with 21 bases between. Germline loops: CDR1 SGHTA, CDR2 FQGNSA. The CDR3 DNA follows: TGTGCCAGCACCCTTGGGGGGGGGCCGTTCGCGAACACCGGGGAGCTGTTTTTT. It specifies CASTLGGGPFANTGELFF. Full variable domain (missing parts from reference TRBV7-2 and TRBJ2-2): GAGVSQSPSNKVTEKGKDVELRCDPISGHTALYWYRQSLGQGLEFLIYFQGNSAPDKSGLPSDRFSAERTGGSVSTLTIQRTQQEDSAVYLCASTLGGGPFANTGELFFGEGSRLTVL.

This clone has just a few counts. The chain recombines TRBV5-1 with TRBJ1-4; 7 positions match TRBD1. The CDR3 runs 13 residues. Germline V gives CDR1 SGHRS, CDR2 YFSETQ. The J segment lost 6 bases and the V segment lost 4 bases, leaving 3 bases of the junction unmatched. CDR3 sequence: CASSRQGDEKLFF. DNA for the CDR3: TGCGCCAGCAGCCGACAGGGAGATGAAAAACTGTTTTTT.

V is TRBV6-4 and J is TRBJ1-2; 7 positions agree with TRBD1. The CDR3 totals 16 residues. The junction had 10 bases not matched to a gene; V was cut back by 6 bases and J by 0 bases. Germline V gene data show CDR1 as MRHNA and CDR2 as SNTAGT. In DNA, the CDR3 is TGTGCCAGCAGCCCCCGGACAGGAGCCTCTAACTATGGCTACACCTTC. It translates to CASSPRTGASNYGYTF.

V and J are TRBV11-1 and TRBJ1-1, with 8 bases lining up with TRBD1. This CDR3 has 16 residues. V was clipped by 5 bases and J by 0 bases; unmatched bases: 8. In germline, CDR1 is SGHAT, CDR2 FQDESV (reference sequence). This CDR3 is CASSLGQGGVNTEAFF. DNA for the CDR3: TGTGCCAGCAGCCTCGGACAGGGCGGGGTGAACACTGAAGCTTTCTTT.

The chain joins TRBV3-1 (or the pseudogene TRBV3-2) to TRBJ2-5; 9 nucleotides align to TRBD2. V was pared by 4 bases and J by 6 bases, with 12 bases of the junction left unmatched. The V gene's germline CDR1 is LGHDT and CDR2 YNNKEL (reference sequence). The CDR3 contains 16 residues. The CDR3 DNA reads as TGTGCCAGCAGCCTTAGCGGGGGCCCTGGGGCCCAGACCCAGTACTTC. Protein product: CASSLSGGPGAQTQYF.